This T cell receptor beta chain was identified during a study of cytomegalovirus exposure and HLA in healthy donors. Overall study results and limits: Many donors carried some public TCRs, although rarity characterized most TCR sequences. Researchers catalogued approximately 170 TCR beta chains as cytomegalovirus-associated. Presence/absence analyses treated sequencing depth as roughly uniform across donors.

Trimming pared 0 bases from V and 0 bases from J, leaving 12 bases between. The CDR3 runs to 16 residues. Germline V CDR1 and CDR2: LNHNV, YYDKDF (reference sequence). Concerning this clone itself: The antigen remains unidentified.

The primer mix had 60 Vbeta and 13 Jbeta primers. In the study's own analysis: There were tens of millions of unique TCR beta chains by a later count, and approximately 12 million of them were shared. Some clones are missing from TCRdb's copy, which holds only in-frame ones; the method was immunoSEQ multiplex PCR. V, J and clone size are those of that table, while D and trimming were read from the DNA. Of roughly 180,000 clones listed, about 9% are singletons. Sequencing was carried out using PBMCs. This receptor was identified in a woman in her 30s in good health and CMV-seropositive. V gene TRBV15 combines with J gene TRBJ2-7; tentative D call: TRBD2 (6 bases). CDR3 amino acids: CATSRDAGRVSYEQYF. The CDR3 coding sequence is TGTGCCACCAGCAGAGATGCGGGACGCGTCTCCTACGAGCAGTACTTC.